The present T cell receptor beta chain was sequenced within a study of blood T cell repertoires in COVID-19. CDR3 length: 13 amino acids. V lost 2 bases, J lost 2 bases, and 1 base stayed unmatched. CDR1 is SGHRS, CDR2 YFSETQ, per germline. TCRdb keeps only in-frame clones here, not all; method: immunoSEQ multiplex PCR. The sample yields 120,000 or so clones, 65% to 85% seen once. This sequence was found in a woman aged 30 to 39 who had recovered from COVID-19. Sequencing was performed on PBMCs or T cells enriched from blood (not recorded which). The V and J genes are TRBV5-1 and TRBJ2-7, with 7 bases fitting TRBD1. The CDR3 coding sequence is TGCGCCAGCAGCTTTGGACAGGCCTACGAGCAGTACTTC. Translated: CASSFGQAYEQYF.